The 13 T cell receptor beta chains below all came from one sample that was sequenced in a study of T cell responses to AZD1222 COVID-19 vaccine. The repertoire was sequenced with immunoSEQ multiplex PCR; TCRdb's copy has only in-frame clones and lacks some. The sample carries 90,000 to 120,000 clones, 75% to 90% recorded once. The starting material was peripheral blood, obtained on day 0 of AZD1222 vaccination. The receptors shown here come from an adult in good health.

The V and J genes are TRBV2 and TRBJ2-2, with D maybe TRBD1 (5 bases). The CDR3 contains 14 residues. CDR1 and CDR2 (germline): SNHLY, FYNNEI. V lost 7 bases and J lost 7, with 16 bases in between. The CDR3 sequence: CASTPLPGNGELFF. CDR3 sequence (DNA): TGTGCCAGCACTCCCCTCCCAGGGAACGGGGAGCTGTTTTTT. The full variable domain, with the rest looked up from reference TRBV2 and TRBJ2-2, is EPEVTQTPSHQVTQMGQEVILRCVPISNHLYFYWYRQILGQKVEFLVSFYNNEISEKSEIFDDQFSVERPDGSNFTLKIRSTKLEDSAMYFCASTPLPGNGELFFGEGSRLTVL.

The rearrangement uses TRBV6-5 and TRBJ1-6; possibly TRBD1 for D (6 bases). The CDR3 length is 14 residues. Germline assignment: CDR1 MNHEY and CDR2 SVGAGI. The V gene lost 11 bases and the J gene lost 0 bases, with 11 bases spanning the gap. CDR3 residues: CALQGSSYNSPLHF. CDR3 coding DNA: TGTGCCTTACAGGGAAGCTCCTATAATTCACCCCTCCACTTT.

The V and J genes are TRBV6-5 and TRBJ2-3, with 7 bases matching TRBD2. From germline, CDR1 is MNHEY and CDR2 SVGAGI. The CDR3 loop spans 15 amino acids. V lost 6 bases and J lost 4; bases outside the gene matches: 10. This CDR3 reads CASSRIVGGADTQYF. The CDR3 region has the DNA TGTGCCAGCAGCCGAATAGTGGGGGGGGCAGATACGCAGTATTTT.

This clone was counted a single time. CDR3 sequence: CASSQDGTGDEQYF. The CDR3 DNA follows: TGCGCCAGCAGCCAAGATGGGACAGGGGACGAGCAGTACTTC. V and J are TRBV4-1 and TRBJ2-7, with 10 bases lining up with TRBD1. The J segment lost 5 bases and the V segment lost 0 bases, leaving 1 base of the junction unmatched. Germline loops: CDR1 MGHRA, CDR2 YSYEKL. CDR3 length equals 14 residues.

V gene TRBV4-2 combines with J gene TRBJ1-2; 8 bases agree with TRBD1. With 1 base clipped from V and 10 bases from J, the junction kept 11 bases outside the gene matches. The CDR3 consists of 15 residues. Germline values: CDR1 LGHNA, CDR2 YNFKEQ. In nucleotides, the CDR3 is TGTGCCAGCAGCCAAGCTTCAGGGGGCCCCGTAGACTACACCTTC. It is translated as CASSQASGGPVDYTF.

The chain uses TRBV10-2 and TRBJ1-1; possibly TRBD1 for D (6 bases). Deletions cut 4 bases from V and 0 bases from J, with 9 bases between. The CDR3 consists of 14 residues. Germline-derived CDR1 and CDR2 are WSHSY and SAAADI. DNA of the CDR3: TGCGCCAGCAGTGTCGCAGGGGTGAACACTGAAGCTTTCTTT. Encoded protein: CASSVAGVNTEAFF.

The V call is TRBV2, the J call TRBJ2-7; D is unresolved. Germline values: CDR1 SNHLY, CDR2 FYNNEI. The CDR3 consists of 12 residues. Trimming left V 5 bases short and J 0 bases short, with 5 bases between. CDR3 in DNA: TGTGCCAGCAGTCCATCCTCCTACGAGCAGTACTTC. Translation gives CASSPSSYEQYF. Combining the CDR3 with reference TRBV2 and TRBJ2-7 gives the whole variable domain EPEVTQTPSHQVTQMGQEVILRCVPISNHLYFYWYRQILGQKVEFLVSFYNNEISEKSEIFDDQFSVERPDGSNFTLKIRSTKLEDSAMYFCASSPSSYEQYFGPGTRLTVT.

The J gene is TRBJ1-5, the V gene TRBV6-1, with 9 bases lining up with TRBD1. This CDR3 is built from 15 residues. V lost 0 bases and J lost 6; bases outside the gene matches: 3. Per germline, CDR1 MNHNS and CDR2 SASEGT. The CDR3: CASSEATGGVQPQHF. CDR3 DNA: TGTGCCAGCAGTGAAGCAACAGGGGGCGTTCAGCCCCAGCATTTT.

The chain joins TRBV3-1 (or the pseudogene TRBV3-2) to TRBJ2-5, with D perhaps assigned TRBD1 or TRBD2 (5 bases each). V lost 0 bases and J lost 5, with 10 bases in between. Per germline, CDR1 LGHDT and CDR2 YNNKEL (reference sequence). The CDR3 contains 14 residues. The CDR3 coding sequence is TGTGCCAGCAGCCAAGATACGGGACCCGAGACCCAGTACTTC. Amino acids: CASSQDTGPETQYF.

For the CDR3, the DNA is TGTGCCAGTTACACAGGGGGCGGTGGCTACACCTTC. Translation: CASYTGGGGYTF. The genes are TRBV2 and TRBJ1-2; 9 bases agree with TRBD1. The CDR3 length is 12 residues. The trim removed 9 bases at V and 7 bases at J, leaving 6 bases unmatched. From germline, CDR1 is SNHLY and CDR2 FYNNEI.

The rearrangement uses TRBV18 and TRBJ2-1; a possible D gene is TRBD1 (5 bases). The CDR3 loop spans 17 amino acids. The germline V gene has CDR1 KGHSH and CDR2 LQKENI. With 2 bases removed from V and 3 bases from J, the gap between germline ends came to 17 bases. The CDR3 is CASSPDLQGIHYNEQFF. The CDR3 DNA reads TGTGCCAGCTCACCAGATCTCCAGGGTATCCACTACAATGAGCAGTTCTTC.

The V call is TRBV19, the J call TRBJ1-5; no reliable D call. V lost 5 bases to trimming and J lost 3 bases, with 5 bases between them. The CDR3 extends over 12 amino acids. Germline CDR1 LNHDA, CDR2 SQIVND (reference sequence). The DNA for the CDR3 is TGTGCCAGTAGTCCCCTCAATCAGCCCCAGCATTTT. Residues: CASSPLNQPQHF.

The chain has TRBV9 and TRBJ1-1; no reliable D call. V lost 0 bases and J lost 0, with 3 bases in between. Germline V gene data show CDR1 as SGDLS and CDR2 as YYNGEE. The CDR3 runs 13 residues. CDR3 DNA sequence: TGTGCCAGCAGCGTAGAAATGAACACTGAAGCTTTCTTT. Translation: CASSVEMNTEAFF. Full variable domain (rest looked up from reference TRBV9 and TRBJ1-1): DSGVTQTPKHLITATGQRVTLRCSPRSGDLSVYWYQQSLDQGLQFLIQYYNGEERAKGNILERFSAQQFPDLHSELNLSSLELGDSALYFCASSVEMNTEAFFGQGTRLTVV.